This T cell receptor beta chain appears in the sequencing data of a study of PD-L1 blockade in urothelial cancer. Background on the study: Atezolizumab at 1,200 mg intravenously every 3 weeks was started by patients at some point between 2014 and 2015.

Looked up from germline, CDR1 is SNHLY and CDR2 is FYNNEI. CDR3 length: 16 residues. Trimming at V came to 7 bases and at J to 1 base, leaving 7 bases not matched to a gene. Time point noted: peripheral blood 6 weeks after treatment start. The protocol was immunoSEQ multiplex PCR, while the TCRdb copy is restricted to in-frame clones and leaves out a portion. The sample consists of roughly 100,000 clones, around four fifths of them appearing once. The sequence was collected from a man between 65 and 85 years old with urothelial cancer. V usage is TRBV2 and J usage is TRBJ2-1, with 10 nucleotides matching TRBD1. The sample was PBMCs, taken around atezolizumab (anti-PD-L1) treatment. CDR3 sequence (DNA): TGTGCCAGCACCGAAAGACAGGGGGCTTCCTACAATGAGCAGTTCTTC. This codes for CASTERQGASYNEQFF.